Sequencing of this T cell receptor beta chain was carried out in a study of Ad26.COV2.S vaccination and SARS-CoV-2 variants. Study summary: Donor was one of the participants in the Ad26.COV2.S arm of the COV1001 trial. Study observations and caveats: It was reported that spike-specific CD8+ and CD4+ T cell responses were substantially broad after vaccination.

In regard to this clone: Its antigen is undetermined.

Germline CDR1 MNHEY, CDR2 SMNVEV (reference sequence). With V trimmed by 8 bases and J by 7 bases, 2 bases remained unmatched. CDR3 size: 12 residues. Treatment described: 15 to 20 received Ad26.COV2.S at low or high dose, single or two shots; roughly five received placebo; per-sample allocation not given. Sampling took place 63 days after the first vaccine or placebo injection. Generated by immunoSEQ multiplex PCR, the TCRdb table keeps only in-frame clones and is missing some. Of 400,000 to 450,000 clones in the sample, 90% are singletons; the top ten hold 10% to 15%. The sequence derives from a person between 18 and 65 years old who received the Ad26.COV2.S COVID-19 vaccine or a placebo. Sequencing was performed on peripheral blood, taken in a trial of Ad26.COV2.S vaccine versus placebo. The V call is TRBV27, the J call TRBJ2-2, with 9 nucleotides matching TRBD1. The CDR3 nucleotides are TGTGCCAGCGGACAGGGGATCGGGGAGCTGTTTTTT. Translated: CASGQGIGELFF.